The TCR beta chain described here comes from a study of shared T cell receptors in the human thymus. V dropped 5 bases and J dropped 1; count of bases not matched to a gene: 8. The germline V gene has CDR1 SEHNR and CDR2 FQNEAQ (reference sequence). This CDR3 spans 18 amino acids. Clones were read by immunoSEQ multiplex PCR, and TCRdb kept only the in-frame ones, dropping some. The table includes roughly 410,000 clones, approximately 95% detected once. The specimen sequenced was thymocytes. The source of this sequence is a human donor. The rearrangement joins TRBV7-9 to TRBJ2-1, with 13 bases that match TRBD2. The CDR3 is CASSKGLAGVWSYNEQFF. The CDR3 DNA reads as TGTGCCAGCAGCAAAGGACTAGCGGGAGTTTGGTCCTACAATGAGCAGTTCTTC.